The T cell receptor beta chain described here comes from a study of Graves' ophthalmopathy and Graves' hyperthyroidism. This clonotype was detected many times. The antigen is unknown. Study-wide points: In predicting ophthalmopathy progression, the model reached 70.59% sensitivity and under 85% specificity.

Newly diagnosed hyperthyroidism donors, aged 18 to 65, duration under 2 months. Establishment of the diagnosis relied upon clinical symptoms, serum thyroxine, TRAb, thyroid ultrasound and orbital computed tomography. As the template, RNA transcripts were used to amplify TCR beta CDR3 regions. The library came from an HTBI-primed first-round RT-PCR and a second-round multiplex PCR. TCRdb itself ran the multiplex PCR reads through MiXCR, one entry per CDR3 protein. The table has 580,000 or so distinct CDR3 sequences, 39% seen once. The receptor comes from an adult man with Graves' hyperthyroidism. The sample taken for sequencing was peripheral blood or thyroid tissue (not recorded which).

As DNA, the CDR3 is TGCAGCGTTGCCGACAGGGTGGGGGATCAGCCCCAGCATTTT. Amino acid sequence: CSVADRVGDQPQHF. The V and J genes are TRBV29-1 and TRBJ1-5, with TRBD1 identical over 7 bases. V lost 4 bases, J lost 5 bases, and 8 bases stayed unmatched. This CDR3 has 14 amino acids. Germline assignment: CDR1 SQVTM and CDR2 ANQGSEA.